The 27 T cell receptor beta chains below were found in one sample sequenced in a study of T-cell reconstitution after alpha-beta-depleted transplantation in children. Construction of the TCRbeta library involved unique molecular identifiers. One entry per CDR3 protein, called by TCRdb with MiXCR from the PCR reads. This table has about 540,000 distinct CDR3 sequences, 25% to 30% appearing once. The source material was PBMCs, sampled before TCRalphabeta/CD19-depleted stem cell transplant. These receptors originate from a boy younger than two with Wiskott-Aldrich syndrome, due to receive a stem cell transplant.

This rearrangement joins TRBV25-1 to TRBJ2-4; 9 bases are a match to TRBD2. The CDR3 is 11 residues long. V lost 8 bases to trimming and J lost 7 bases; unmatched junction nucleotides: 0. Germline V gene data show CDR1 as MGHDK and CDR2 as SYGVNS. The CDR3 is CASGTSNIQYF. CDR3 DNA sequence: TGTGCCAGCGGGACTAGCAACATTCAGTACTTC.

This chain connects TRBV9 to TRBJ2-2; 8 bases line up with TRBD1. This CDR3 is built from 14 residues. CDR1 is SGDLS and CDR2 is YYNGEE in the germline V gene. Trimming cost V 3 bases and J 3 bases; bases outside gene matches: 1. CDR3 protein: CASSDRGDTGELFF. CDR3 nucleotide sequence: TGTGCCAGCAGCGACAGGGGGGACACCGGGGAGCTGTTTTTT.

The chain links TRBV5-1 to TRBJ2-7; the D gene is possibly TRBD1 (5 bases). Trimming took 0 bases from V and 0 from J, leaving 16 bases between them. This CDR3 region has 17 residues. CDR1 and CDR2 from the germline V gene are SGHRS and YFSETQ. CDR3 in amino acids: CASSLAGGRVGSYEQYF. In nucleotides, the CDR3 is TGCGCCAGCAGCTTGGCCGGCGGCAGGGTGGGCTCCTACGAGCAGTACTTC.

This clonotype has only a few counts. The CDR3 nucleotides read TGCGCCAGCAGTGAGCCCAGCGGGATATACAATGAGCAGTTCTTC. This gives the protein CASSEPSGIYNEQFF. The chain couples TRBV10-2 to TRBJ2-1; 7 bases are shared with TRBD2. The V gene end was trimmed by 2 bases and the J gene end by 4 bases; junction bases not matched to a gene: 5. The length of the CDR3 is 15 residues. Germline V gene sequence: CDR1 WSHSY, CDR2 SAAADI.

This clonotype showed up just a few times. The CDR3 DNA sequence: TGCAGTGCTATGACTAGTCCCACCTACAATGAGCAGTTCTTC. It translates to CSAMTSPTYNEQFF. The rearrangement joins TRBV20-1 to TRBJ2-1, with TRBD2 as a possible D gene (6 bases). The CDR3 sequence is 14 residues long. Looked up from germline, CDR1 is DFQATT and CDR2 is SNEGSKA (reference sequence). V shed 4 bases and J shed 2 bases, with 12 bases lying between them.

This chain joins TRBV5-1 and TRBJ2-3; no clear D gene. In germline, CDR1 is SGHRS, CDR2 YFSETQ. The CDR3 consists of 15 residues. Trimming left V 4 bases short and J 1 base short, with 13 bases between. Written as DNA, the CDR3 is TGCGCCAGCAGCCCAGCTAGTCGGGGCACAGATACGCAGTATTTT. Translating gives CASSPASRGTDTQYF.

The genes are TRBV9 and TRBJ2-3, with 7 bases aligning to TRBD2. Germline lookup yields CDR1 SGDLS and CDR2 YYNGEE. This CDR3 has 15 amino acids. Trimming took 4 bases from V and 3 from J; bases not matched to a gene: 8. CDR3 nucleotide sequence: TGTGCCAGCAGCAGGAGCGGGACTCTAACAGATACGCAGTATTTT. The encoded protein is CASSRSGTLTDTQYF.

This clonotype was counted a few times. V and J are TRBV5-1 and TRBJ2-5; D is perhaps TRBD1 or TRBD2 (5 bases each). The CDR3 extends over 15 amino acids. Germline loops: CDR1 SGHRS, CDR2 YFSETQ. Trimming left V 0 bases short and J 0 bases short, with 9 bases between. The DNA for the CDR3 is TGCGCCAGCAGCTTGGGGGGGAAGAACCAAGAGACCCAGTACTTC. Its protein product is CASSLGGKNQETQYF.

The genes are TRBV12-3 or TRBV12-4 and TRBJ2-7; TRBD2 might be the D (5 bases). The CDR3 is 14 amino acids. Trimming pared 8 bases from V and 2 bases from J, leaving 16 bases between. CDR3 residues: CASARGPGTYEQYF. The CDR3 DNA reads as TGTGCCAGCGCCAGAGGTCCGGGAACCTACGAGCAGTACTTC.

This clonotype was seen only a few times. J is TRBJ2-3 and V is TRBV27; TRBD2 aligns across 13 bases. V dropped 5 bases and J dropped 1; count of bases not matched to a gene: 12. Per germline, CDR1 MNHEY and CDR2 SMNVEV (reference sequence). The CDR3 contains 19 residues. The CDR3 spells CASSPAIPGLAGGTDTQYF. The CDR3 bases are TGTGCCAGCAGTCCCGCAATCCCAGGACTAGCGGGAGGCACAGATACGCAGTATTTT.

V is TRBV10-3 and J is TRBJ2-5, with D perhaps matching TRBD2 (5 bases). V was trimmed by 6 bases and J by 2 bases, leaving 7 bases between them. The CDR3 runs to 12 residues. The germline gives CDR1 ENHRY, CDR2 SYGVKD. The chain's CDR3 is CAIREDQETQYF. The CDR3 DNA sequence: TGTGCCATCAGGGAGGATCAAGAGACCCAGTACTTC.

This clonotype was found a few times. The chain has TRBV9 and TRBJ2-1; 14 nucleotides align to TRBD2. CDR3 size: 17 residues. The germline V gene encodes CDR1 SGDLS and CDR2 YYNGEE. The V gene end was trimmed by 0 bases and the J gene end by 5 bases; junction bases not matched to a gene: 4. CDR3 nucleotides: TGTGCCAGCAGCGTAGCCCCGGGACTAGCGGGAGACAATGAGCAGTTCTTC. As protein: CASSVAPGLAGDNEQFF.

V is TRBV30 and J is TRBJ2-7; unclear D gene. CDR3 length equals 13 residues. V dropped 0 bases and J dropped 3 bases, with 9 bases sitting between them. Germline CDR1 reads GTSNPN; CDR2 reads SVGIG (reference sequence). CDR3 in amino acids: CAWSVHLVYEQYF. CDR3 coding DNA: TGTGCCTGGAGTGTACATTTAGTCTACGAGCAGTACTTC.

This clonotype was observed a handful of times. The chain combines TRBV12-3 or TRBV12-4 with TRBJ2-1, with 7 bases that match TRBD2. V gave up 6 bases and J gave up 0 bases; unmatched junction bases: 11. The CDR3 loop spans 17 amino acids. DNA for the CDR3: TGTGCCAGCAGCCGAATCGGGACTACGAGCTCCTACAATGAGCAGTTCTTC. This codes for CASSRIGTTSSYNEQFF.

The genes are TRBV12-3 or TRBV12-4 and TRBJ2-3; D may be TRBD1 (6 bases). The CDR3 runs to 16 residues. V lost 4 bases, J lost 2 bases, and 16 bases lay in between. In nucleotides, the CDR3 is TGTGCCAGCAGTTCGACAGGTTTTTGGGCCACAGATACGCAGTATTTT. Translation gives CASSSTGFWATDTQYF.

Written as DNA, the CDR3 is TGTGCCACCAGCAGAGCGGACTCATTCTACGAGCAGTACTTC. Residues: CATSRADSFYEQYF. V and J are TRBV15 and TRBJ2-7, with TRBD2 as a possible D gene (5 bases). Trimming stripped 1 base from V and 3 bases from J, with 10 bases between. The CDR3 is 14 residues long. Germline CDR1 LNHNV, CDR2 YYDKDF (reference sequence).

The rearrangement joins TRBV5-1 to TRBJ1-1, with D possibly matching TRBD1 (6 bases). The V end lost 5 bases, the J end lost 0 bases, and 11 bases lay between the germline ends. Germline V CDR1 and CDR2: SGHRS, YFSETQ. CDR3 length: 14 residues. The CDR3 DNA follows: TGCGCCAGCAGGGAACAGGGAATGAACACTGAAGCTTTCTTT. Amino acid sequence: CASREQGMNTEAFF.

This clonotype was recorded at least ten times. The chain links TRBV2 to TRBJ2-3, with TRBD2 matching over 12 bases. The germline gives CDR1 SNHLY, CDR2 FYNNEI. This CDR3 region has 17 residues. After removal of 2 bases from V and 1 base from J, the junction contained 4 bases not matched to a gene. The CDR3 region is CASSETRTSGGTDTQYF. CDR3 nucleotide sequence: TGTGCCAGCAGTGAAACGAGGACTAGCGGGGGCACAGATACGCAGTATTTT.

This clonotype has a handful of counts. The chain couples TRBV30 to TRBJ1-6; D gene unclear. V was cut by 0 bases and J by 6 bases, with 9 bases left in between. The CDR3 sequence is 14 residues long. Germline lookup yields CDR1 GTSNPN and CDR2 SVGIG (reference sequence). This chain's CDR3 is CAWSVSTFNSPLHF. The CDR3 DNA sequence: TGTGCCTGGAGTGTATCGACTTTTAATTCACCCCTCCACTTT.

This clonotype has just a few counts. The chain recombines TRBV20-1 with TRBJ2-3; 10 nucleotides match TRBD2. The CDR3 consists of 13 residues. V lost 7 bases, J lost 3 bases, and 4 bases stayed unmatched. The V gene's germline CDR1 is DFQATT and CDR2 SNEGSKA (reference sequence). This chain's CDR3 is CSVWTSGTDTQYF. Written as DNA, the CDR3 is TGCAGTGTGTGGACTAGCGGAACAGATACGCAGTATTTT.

The chain couples TRBV11-2 to TRBJ1-2; D may be TRBD1 (5 bases). The CDR3 is 13 amino acids. Germline CDR1 SGHAT, CDR2 FQNNGV. Trimming took off 5 bases at V and 5 bases at J, with 12 bases between the two ends. The chain's CDR3 is CASSLSTVYGYTF. The DNA for the CDR3 is TGTGCCAGCAGCCTGTCGACAGTATATGGCTACACCTTC.

The chain employs TRBV7-2 and TRBJ2-6; D could derive from TRBD1 or TRBD2 (5 bases each). The CDR3 consists of 17 residues. Per germline, CDR1 SGHTA and CDR2 FQGNSA. V shed 3 bases and J shed 0 bases, with 12 bases lying between them. CDR3 nucleotide sequence: TGTGCCAGCAGCTTGAGGGGACGGTACTCTGGGGCCAACGTCCTGACTTTC. It translates to CASSLRGRYSGANVLTF.

In its sample, this clonotype was seen a few times. The genes are TRBV10-3 and TRBJ1-2; TRBD1 aligns across 9 bases. V was clipped by 6 bases and J by 4 bases; unmatched bases: 6. This CDR3 spans 14 amino acids. CDR1 ENHRY and CDR2 SYGVKD come from the germline V gene. CDR3 nucleotide sequence: TGTGCCATCAGCGAAACAGGGGGCCGCTATGGCTACACCTTC. Protein product: CAISETGGRYGYTF.

V and J are TRBV27 and TRBJ2-1, with 11 bases that match TRBD2. Trimming took 6 bases from V and 0 from J; bases not matched to a gene: 7. From germline, CDR1 is MNHEY and CDR2 SMNVEV (reference sequence). The CDR3 consists of 17 residues. CDR3 amino acids: CASSVRLAGSSYNEQFF. DNA of the CDR3: TGTGCCAGCAGCGTCCGACTAGCGGGGAGCTCCTACAATGAGCAGTTCTTC.

The V and J genes are TRBV5-1 and TRBJ2-4; 8 bases match TRBD1. This CDR3 region has 15 residues. Germline lookup yields CDR1 SGHRS and CDR2 YFSETQ. With 0 bases clipped from V and 6 bases from J, the junction kept 5 bases outside the gene matches. The CDR3 is CASSLATGETNIQYF. The DNA of the CDR3 is TGCGCCAGCAGCTTGGCGACAGGGGAAACAAACATTCAGTACTTC. Based on the CDR3 plus reference TRBV5-1 and TRBJ2-4, the full variable domain is KAGVTQTPRYLIKTRGQQVTLSCSPISGHRSVSWYQQTPGQGLQFLFEYFSETQRNKGNFPGRFSGRQFSNSRSEMNVSTLELGDSALYLCASSLATGETNIQYFGAGTRLSVL.

The chain combines TRBV3-1 with TRBJ2-7, with unresolved D. This CDR3 spans 14 amino acids. Germline assignment: CDR1 LGHDT and CDR2 YNNKEL (reference sequence). Trimming pared 1 base from V and 7 bases from J, leaving 14 bases between. Here the CDR3 DNA reads TGTGCCAGCAGCCAAGCGACCCTGAATCGGGAGCAGTACTTC. This sequence encodes CASSQATLNREQYF.

This clonotype was seen more than once but under ten times. The chain employs TRBV30 and TRBJ1-5; D remains ambiguous. This CDR3 has 13 amino acids. The ends were cut back, 1 base at V and 3 bases at J, with 7 bases in the middle. Germline V gives CDR1 GTSNPN, CDR2 SVGIG (reference sequence). CDR3 region: CAWSDTLNQPQHF. The CDR3 bases are TGTGCCTGGAGTGACACCCTCAATCAGCCCCAGCATTTT.